This T cell receptor (beta chain) was obtained from a study of technical replicates of blood from a few donors. Assay used: immunoSEQ multiplex PCR; TCRdb lists only in-frame clones, some missing. Of approximately 52,000 clones detected, roughly 86% appear once; the ten largest clones hold less than 6.5%. CDR3 length: 9 residues. The germline V gene has CDR1 GTSNPN and CDR2 SVGIG (reference sequence). Trimming left V 7 bases short and J 3 bases short, with 3 bases between. This rearrangement joins TRBV30 to TRBJ1-2; D is unclear. The clonotype was recovered from a human donor in good health. Some clones in this sample may be carry-over from other donors' samples. Sequences were obtained from PBMCs. CDR3 region: CASDYGYTF. The CDR3 region has the DNA TGTGCCTCCGACTATGGCTACACCTTC.